Following are 16 T cell receptor beta chains from one sample sequenced in a study of shared clonotypes between healthy human individuals. TCRdb's copy holds only in-frame clones and misses some; the assay was immunoSEQ multiplex PCR. This sample yields some 2.1 million clones, of which 95% are seen a single time; approximately 0.13% belongs to the top ten. The sequenced material came from naive CD4+ T cells sorted from blood. This sample's subset: CD45RA+ positively selected. The receptors here all came from a young man in good health.

V and J are TRBV5-1 and TRBJ1-1; D is ambiguous. This CDR3 is built from 15 residues. Germline CDR1 SGHRS, CDR2 YFSETQ. V was cut by 4 bases and J by 1 base, with 14 bases left in between. The CDR3 is CASSPDGRPNTEAFF. CDR3 sequence (DNA): TGCGCCAGCAGCCCAGACGGACGCCCGAACACTGAAGCTTTCTTT. Supplemented by reference TRBV5-1 and TRBJ1-1, the full variable domain reads KAGVTQTPRYLIKTRGQQVTLSCSPISGHRSVSWYQQTPGQGLQFLFEYFSETQRNKGNFPGRFSGRQFSNSRSEMNVSTLELGDSALYLCASSPDGRPNTEAFFGQGTRLTVV.

This rearrangement joins TRBV7-2 to TRBJ2-2; possible D gene TRBD2, 6 bases. Germline assignment: CDR1 SGHTA and CDR2 FQGNSA. The V end lost 4 bases, the J end lost 5 bases, and 11 bases lay between the germline ends. This CDR3 region has 14 residues. CDR3 protein: CASSWEAVTGELFF. The CDR3 nucleotides are TGTGCCAGCAGCTGGGAGGCAGTGACCGGGGAGCTGTTTTTT.

The chain combines TRBV9 with TRBJ2-7, with D possibly being TRBD2 (6 bases). Germline CDR1 SGDLS, CDR2 YYNGEE. With 5 bases removed from V and 7 bases from J, the gap between germline ends came to 22 bases. This CDR3 is built from 15 residues. CDR3 nucleotides: TGTGCCAGCAGGAAAACTTCCGGGGGTGCCAGGGAGCAGTACTTC. Translating gives CASRKTSGGAREQYF.

The chain links TRBV7-9 to TRBJ1-5; no clear D gene. The germline V gene encodes CDR1 SEHNR and CDR2 FQNEAQ (reference sequence). V gave up 0 bases and J gave up 1 base, with 10 bases separating them. CDR3 length: 16 amino acids. Here the CDR3 reads CASSLAGRLSNQPQHF. The CDR3 nucleotides read TGTGCCAGCAGCTTAGCCGGACGGCTAAGCAATCAGCCCCAGCATTTT.

The chain couples TRBV2 to TRBJ1-4, with D perhaps matching TRBD1 (5 bases). This CDR3 has 14 amino acids. Between the trimmed V and J ends, which lost 7 bases and 7 bases, there was a span of 16 bases. Germline V gives CDR1 SNHLY, CDR2 FYNNEI. The CDR3 reads CASNTRVSAEKLFF. CDR3 nucleotides: TGTGCCAGCAATACCAGGGTGTCGGCTGAAAAACTGTTTTTT.

This chain joins TRBV27 and TRBJ1-2; 9 nucleotides line up with TRBD1. The V segment lost 7 bases and the J segment 8 bases; nucleotides outside the gene matches: 20. This CDR3 has 17 amino acids. Germline CDR1 reads MNHEY; CDR2 reads SMNVEV (reference sequence). The CDR3 is CASTPQPTGTGLKGYTF. The CDR3 region has the DNA TGTGCCAGCACACCCCAGCCTACCGGGACAGGGCTCAAAGGCTACACCTTC.

The chain recombines TRBV9 with TRBJ2-5, with D maybe TRBD1 (5 bases). The CDR3 totals 16 residues. In germline, CDR1 is SGDLS, CDR2 YYNGEE. V lost 3 bases and J lost 1, with 16 bases in between. In nucleotides, the CDR3 is TGTGCCAGCAGCGAGGGGCCGAAGCTGGCCCAAGAGACCCAGTACTTC. It yields the protein CASSEGPKLAQETQYF. The full variable domain, in which reference TRBV9 and TRBJ2-5 provide the parts outside the CDR3, is DSGVTQTPKHLITATGQRVTLRCSPRSGDLSVYWYQQSLDQGLQFLIQYYNGEERAKGNILERFSAQQFPDLHSELNLSSLELGDSALYFCASSEGPKLAQETQYFGPGTRLLVL.

Comment on this clone: Distinct nucleotide sequences in the sample also encode this CDR3. The rearrangement joins TRBV10-3 to TRBJ2-3, with TRBD2 matching over 9 bases. The CDR3 spans 13 residues. Germline V gene lookup returns CDR1 ENHRY and CDR2 SYGVKD. Trimming cost V 8 bases and J 1 base; bases outside gene matches: 1. CDR3 sequence reads: CAISSGGTDTQYF. CDR3 in DNA: TGTGCCATCTCTAGCGGGGGCACAGATACGCAGTATTTT.

V usage is TRBV29-1 and J usage is TRBJ1-1; D remains ambiguous. The CDR3 runs 11 residues. Looked up from germline, CDR1 is SQVTM and CDR2 is ANQGSEA. V was shortened by 7 bases and J by 11 bases, with 17 bases between the two germline ends. CDR3 in DNA: TGCAGCGCCCTCACCCCCGAGACGGCTTTCTTT. This encodes CSALTPETAFF.

Note on this clone: Other DNA variants within this sample encode the same CDR3. V usage is TRBV6-6 and J usage is TRBJ2-7; D is possibly TRBD1 (5 bases). Germline V CDR1 and CDR2: MNHNY, SVGAGI (reference sequence). The CDR3 is 14 amino acids. V shed 2 bases and J shed 4 bases, with 12 bases lying between them. The CDR3 bases are TGTGCCAGCAGTTACGGGCAGGGTGGTTACGAGCAGTACTTC. It is translated as CASSYGQGGYEQYF.

V gene TRBV10-1 combines with J gene TRBJ2-5, with 8 positions matching TRBD2. With V trimmed by 6 bases and J by 5 bases, 8 bases remained unmatched. Germline assignment: CDR1 WNHNN and CDR2 SYGVQD (reference sequence). The CDR3 consists of 14 residues. The CDR3 DNA is TGCGCCAGCAGCCCGGGAGGGGGAGTCGAGACCCAGTACTTC. Translating it yields CASSPGGGVETQYF.

This clone was recorded only once. The CDR3, as DNA: TGTGCCAGCAGTGAGAGGAGTGGAGCAGGGGGACAGCCCCAGCATTTT. It translates to CASSERSGAGGQPQHF. The chain uses TRBV2 and TRBJ1-5, with 7 bases lining up with TRBD1. J was trimmed by 7 bases and V by 3 bases; bases with no gene match: 12. The CDR3 runs to 16 residues. In germline, CDR1 is SNHLY, CDR2 FYNNEI.

This chain links TRBV11-2 with TRBJ2-1; 7 bases fit TRBD2. CDR1 is SGHAT, CDR2 FQNNGV, per germline. The CDR3 spans 12 residues. V gave up 5 bases and J gave up 12 bases; unmatched junction bases: 7. The CDR3 region is CASSPELARQFF. The CDR3 DNA reads TGTGCCAGCAGCCCTGAACTAGCGAGGCAGTTCTTC.

The V gene is TRBV7-9, the J gene TRBJ2-1, with D possibly TRBD1 on 6 matching bases. The germline CDR1 and CDR2 sequences are SEHNR and FQNEAQ (reference sequence). This CDR3 spans 14 amino acids. The germline V and J ends were trimmed by 6 bases and 6 bases, with 15 bases remaining between them. In DNA form, the CDR3 reads TGTGCCAGCAGTCGCGATGGGGGCCTCAATGAGCAGTTCTTC. It specifies CASSRDGGLNEQFF. The full variable domain, with the rest looked up from reference TRBV7-9 and TRBJ2-1, is DTGVSQNPRHKITKRGQNVTFRCDPISEHNRLYWYRQTLGQGPEFLTYFQNEAQLEKSRLLSDRFSAERPKGSFSTLEIQRTEQGDSAMYLCASSRDGGLNEQFFGPGTRLTVL.

This sequence joins TRBV7-2 and TRBJ1-5; D might be TRBD1 (5 bases). Trimming cost V 4 bases and J 2 bases, with 9 bases left between them. The CDR3 consists of 14 residues. CDR1 SGHTA and CDR2 FQGNSA come from the germline V gene. CDR3 amino acids: CASSSGLGNQPQHF. In DNA, the CDR3 is TGTGCCAGCAGCTCGGGGCTGGGCAATCAGCCCCAGCATTTT.

The J gene is TRBJ2-7, the V gene TRBV6-5, with 8 bases aligning to TRBD1. V was clipped by 7 bases and J by 0 bases; unmatched bases: 8. Germline V gene sequence: CDR1 MNHEY, CDR2 SVGAGI. The CDR3 has 15 amino acids. In nucleotides, the CDR3 is TGTGCCAGCAAAAAAACGGGACAGGCCTCCTACGAGCAGTACTTC. Amino acids: CASKKTGQASYEQYF.